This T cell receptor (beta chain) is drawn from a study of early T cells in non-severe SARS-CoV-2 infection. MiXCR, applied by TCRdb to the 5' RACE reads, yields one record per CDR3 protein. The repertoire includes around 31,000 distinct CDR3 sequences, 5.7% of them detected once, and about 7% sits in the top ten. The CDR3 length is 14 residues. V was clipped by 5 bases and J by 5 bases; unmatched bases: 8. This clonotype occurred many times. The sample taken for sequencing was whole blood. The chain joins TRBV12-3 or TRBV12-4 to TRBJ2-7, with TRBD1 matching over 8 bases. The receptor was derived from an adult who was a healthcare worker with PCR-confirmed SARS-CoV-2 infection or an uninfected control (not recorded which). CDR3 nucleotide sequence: TGTGCCAGCAGTCAGGGACAGGCGGTACACGAGCAGTACTTC. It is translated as CASSQGQAVHEQYF.